Listed here are 9 T cell receptor beta chains from one sample, sequenced in a study of T cells in tuberculosis. Indicated time point: new active TB diagnosis, blood taken before or within 7 days of starting treatment. Assay: immunoSEQ multiplex PCR; the TCRdb copy retains only in-frame clones and omits some. The repertoire holds tens of thousands of clones, just over 90% seen once, with 6.5% to 9% in the top ten. The material was PBMCs, obtained at tuberculosis diagnosis. These receptors all come from an adult with tuberculosis. Some clones in this sample may be carry-over from other donors' samples.

This chain links TRBV5-1 with TRBJ1-2; 7 bases fit TRBD1. Germline CDR1 SGHRS, CDR2 YFSETQ. With 0 bases clipped from V and 7 bases from J, the junction kept 9 bases outside the gene matches. The CDR3 sequence is 15 residues long. This CDR3 reads CASSLAQRAGGGYTF. The CDR3 DNA sequence: TGCGCCAGCAGCTTGGCTCAAAGGGCAGGGGGTGGCTACACCTTC.

This rearrangement joins TRBV19 to TRBJ1-4; D uncertain. CDR1 is LNHDA and CDR2 is SQIVND in the germline V gene (reference sequence). The germline V and J ends were trimmed by 8 bases and 0 bases, with 16 bases remaining between them. This CDR3 spans 16 amino acids. The CDR3 region has the DNA TGTGCCAGTGTCTATAAGAGCCCGGCAACTAATGAAAAACTGTTTTTT. Amino acids: CASVYKSPATNEKLFF.

The rearrangement joins TRBV27 to TRBJ2-5, with 12 bases matching TRBD1. V trimming: 2 bases; J trimming: 4 bases; junction bases outside the gene matches: 2. Germline V gene lookup returns CDR1 MNHEY and CDR2 SMNVEV (reference sequence). This CDR3 spans 15 amino acids. The CDR3 loop reads CASSLRDRGLETQYF. The DNA of the CDR3 is TGTGCCAGCAGTTTAAGGGACAGGGGGCTAGAGACCCAGTACTTC.

This rearrangement joins TRBV11-2 to TRBJ2-1; D is perhaps TRBD1 (6 bases). Per germline, CDR1 SGHAT and CDR2 FQNNGV. This CDR3 has 15 amino acids. The germline V and J ends were trimmed by 8 bases and 5 bases, with 19 bases remaining between them. CDR3: CASGGRGFWDNEQFF. Written as DNA, the CDR3 is TGTGCCAGCGGGGGCAGAGGGTTCTGGGACAATGAGCAGTTCTTC.

This chain links TRBV5-1 with TRBJ2-2; 7 nucleotides align to TRBD1. The CDR3 is 17 residues long. Germline CDR1 is SGHRS and CDR2 is YFSETQ. V lost 4 bases, J lost 7 bases, and 16 bases stayed unmatched. As DNA, the CDR3 is TGCGCCAGCAGCACCTGGACAGGCAGGTCACTTGACGGGGAGCTGTTTTTT. It encodes CASSTWTGRSLDGELFF. The complete variable domain, with remaining parts taken from reference TRBV5-1 and TRBJ2-2, reads KAGVTQTPRYLIKTRGQQVTLSCSPISGHRSVSWYQQTPGQGLQFLFEYFSETQRNKGNFPGRFSGRQFSNSRSEMNVSTLELGDSALYLCASSTWTGRSLDGELFFGEGSRLTVL.

CDR3 sequence: CASSEGGPGATNEKLFF. CDR3 DNA: TGTGCCAGCAGTGAAGGGGGTCCAGGGGCAACTAATGAAAAACTGTTTTTT. The V and J genes are TRBV2 and TRBJ1-4; D perhaps matches TRBD1 (6 bases). Looked up from germline, CDR1 is SNHLY and CDR2 is FYNNEI. The CDR3 has 17 residues. Deletions cut 1 base from V and 0 bases from J, with 12 bases between.

The chain couples TRBV19 to TRBJ1-1, with 7 nucleotides matching TRBD1. The CDR3 totals 13 residues. V trimming: 7 bases; J trimming: 2 bases; junction bases outside the gene matches: 4. Per germline, CDR1 LNHDA and CDR2 SQIVND (reference sequence). The CDR3 nucleotides are TGTGCCAGTATGAGGGACAGCAACACTGAAGCTTTCTTT. Its protein is CASMRDSNTEAFF.

This chain connects TRBV5-5 to TRBJ1-5; tentatively, D is TRBD1 (6 bases). V shed 3 bases and J shed 1 base, with 8 bases lying between them. The CDR3 covers 14 residues. The V gene's germline CDR1 is SGHKS and CDR2 YYEKEE (reference sequence). In DNA form, the CDR3 reads TGTGCCAGCAGCTCAGGACAGAGCAATCAGCCCCAGCATTTT. Translation gives CASSSGQSNQPQHF.

CDR3 protein: CASRHYFTGDYGYTF. DNA of the CDR3: TGTGCCAGCAGGCACTACTTCACAGGGGACTATGGCTACACCTTC. J is TRBJ1-2 and V is TRBV5-4; 7 bases are shared with TRBD1. Losses at the gene ends were 5 bases for V and 3 bases for J; bases not matched to a gene: 10. Germline V gives CDR1 SGHNT, CDR2 YYREEE (reference sequence). This CDR3 spans 15 amino acids.